The 7 T cell receptor beta chains below all came from one sample that was sequenced in a study of blood T cell repertoires in COVID-19. Only in-frame clones appear in the TCRdb table, and some are missing; sequencing was by immunoSEQ multiplex PCR. The sample gives about 320,000 clones, 70% to 90% of which show up once; about 6% is in the top ten. Sequenced material: PBMCs or T cells enriched from blood (not recorded which). These TCRs come from a woman in her 30s who had recovered from COVID-19.

This clone appeared a few times. The chain links TRBV7-2 to TRBJ2-1; 11 bases map to TRBD1. Germline assignment: CDR1 SGHTA and CDR2 FQGNSA. The CDR3 length is 15 residues. J was trimmed by 4 bases and V by 5 bases; bases with no gene match: 4. The CDR3 is CASSPGQGEYNEQFF. CDR3 DNA: TGTGCCAGCAGCCCGGGACAGGGGGAGTACAATGAGCAGTTCTTC.

This clone was counted between two and nine times. The chain couples TRBV6-6 to TRBJ1-2, with 7 bases matching TRBD1. Germline CDR1 is MNHNY and CDR2 is SVGAGI (reference sequence). J lost 1 base, V lost 5 bases, and 19 bases had no gene match. There are 19 residues in the CDR3. CDR3 nucleotide sequence: TGTGCCAGCAGTCAGTCGGGACAGACGACCACTATACGTAACTATGGCTACACCTTC. It codes for CASSQSGQTTTIRNYGYTF.

The chain has TRBV7-2 and TRBJ2-7; 7 bases agree with TRBD1. J was trimmed by 3 bases and V by 4 bases; bases with no gene match: 6. Germline values: CDR1 SGHTA, CDR2 FQGNSA. This CDR3 is 14 amino acids long. CDR3 residues: CASSSRQGFYEQYF. In DNA, the CDR3 is TGTGCCAGCAGCTCCCGACAGGGTTTCTACGAGCAGTACTTC.

This chain uses TRBV4-2 with TRBJ1-1, with D possibly TRBD1 on 5 matching bases. Per germline, CDR1 LGHNA and CDR2 YNFKEQ. V dropped 1 base and J dropped 4 bases, with 10 bases sitting between them. The CDR3 spans 14 residues. CDR3 in amino acids: CASSQGSGGTEAFF. In DNA, the CDR3 is TGTGCCAGCAGCCAAGGATCGGGGGGCACTGAAGCTTTCTTT.

The genes are TRBV4-3 and TRBJ2-2; a possible D gene is TRBD2 (5 bases). CDR3 length: 16 amino acids. Germline loops: CDR1 LGHNA, CDR2 YSLEER. Trimming removed 0 bases at V and 4 bases at J, with 12 bases between. The CDR3 sequence: CASSQEVALSTGELFF. CDR3 DNA: TGCGCCAGCAGCCAAGAAGTAGCGCTGAGCACCGGGGAGCTGTTTTTT.

The chain links TRBV2 to TRBJ1-4, with a tentative D call TRBD1 (5 bases). Deletions cut 8 bases from V and 5 bases from J, with 18 bases between. Per the germline V gene, CDR1 is SNHLY and CDR2 is FYNNEI. This CDR3 is built from 15 residues. This CDR3 is CASADVGEGNEKLFF. The CDR3 region has the DNA TGTGCCAGCGCAGATGTGGGGGAGGGGAATGAAAAACTGTTTTTT. Variable domain in full (rest from reference TRBV2 and TRBJ1-4): EPEVTQTPSHQVTQMGQEVILRCVPISNHLYFYWYRQILGQKVEFLVSFYNNEISEKSEIFDDQFSVERPDGSNFTLKIRSTKLEDSAMYFCASADVGEGNEKLFFGSGTQLSVL.

The chain joins TRBV6-2 or TRBV6-3 to TRBJ1-3; D gene unclear. Trimming shortened V by 2 bases and J by 1 base, and 15 bases separated the two germline ends. The germline V gene encodes CDR1 MNHEY and CDR2 SVGEGT. CDR3 size: 17 residues. Here the CDR3 reads CASSYPSSQRSGNTIYF. In DNA, the CDR3 is TGTGCCAGCAGTTACCCGAGTTCCCAGAGGTCTGGAAACACCATATATTTT.